Included here is one T cell receptor (beta chain) sequence, with context. Trimming shortened V by 1 base and J by 0 bases, and 16 bases separated the two germline ends. The CDR3 runs to 18 residues. Germline V gives CDR1 KGHSH, CDR2 LQKENI. The source of the sample is a study of blood T cell repertoires in COVID-19. Original analysis: By means of reference gene primer amplification, nucleated cell counts were estimated. Assay: immunoSEQ multiplex PCR; the TCRdb copy retains only in-frame clones and omits some. V and J calls and clone size follow that table, whereas D and trimming were derived from the DNA. Of about 260,000 clones listed, about 89% were seen once; the top ten hold 8.5% to 10%.

This clonotype originated in a man in his forties or fifties who had recovered from COVID-19. This sequence joins TRBV18 and TRBJ1-3, with D unresolved. Sequenced sample: peripheral blood. CDR3 in DNA: TGTGCCAGCTCACCACTCAGTGGTACAGTAATCTCTGGAAACACCATATATTTT. It codes for CASSPLSGTVISGNTIYF.